This T cell receptor beta chain comes out of a study of control samples from healthy donors and cancer patients. This CDR3 contains 20 residues. TCRdb keeps only in-frame clones here, not all; method: immunoSEQ multiplex PCR. In the table there are around 110,000 clones, roughly 93% of which are singletons. Material for sequencing was blood. The V call is TRBV21-1, the J call TRBJ2-7; no DNA check was done on the table's D call, TRBD2. TRBV21-1 is flagged as a pseudogene. The receptor was derived from a man between 25 and 39 years old in good health. CDR3 region: CASSGRLAGGPRTFSYEQYV. The CDR3, as DNA: TGTGCCAGCAGCGGACGACTAGCGGGGGGGCCCCGGACATTCTCTTACGAGCAGTACGTC.